What follows are 9 T cell receptor beta chains derived from one specimen sequenced in a study of identical twins (dated by TCRdb to 2016 to 2017). The method behind the library was 5' RACE. The run used an Illumina HiSeq 2000. In TCRdb, the public reads were trimmed at Q25 with fastp and aligned with MiXCR, with productive beta chains retained. Records with the same CDR3 protein are collapsed into one entry carrying the most frequent genes and DNA. For this sample there are roughly 1.6 million distinct CDR3 sequences; around 29% appear just once. The top ten clonotypes cover approximately 0.25% of the sample. The sample comprised cord blood. Receptor source: a newborn girl in good health.

The chain combines TRBV24-1 with TRBJ2-5; perhaps TRBD2 as D (6 bases). Germline loops: CDR1 KGHDR, CDR2 SFDVKD. This CDR3 comprises 15 residues. The ends were cut back, 2 bases at V and 11 bases at J, with 20 bases in the middle. The CDR3 reads CATSDWVGRWNEQYF. In DNA, the CDR3 is TGTGCCACCAGTGATTGGGTAGGGAGGTGGAATGAGCAGTACTTC.

In this sample, this clonotype turned up a few times. The genes are TRBV7-2 and TRBJ2-1; the D is unclear. CDR1 is SGHTA and CDR2 is FQGNSA in the germline V gene. The CDR3 is 14 amino acids. V was pared by 5 bases and J by 4 bases, with 12 bases between. The chain's CDR3 is CASSMGQLYNEQFF. CDR3 bases: TGTGCCAGCAGCATGGGCCAGCTGTACAATGAGCAGTTCTTC.

This clonotype was seen ten or more times. In DNA, the CDR3 is TGCAGTGCTCCTTTCCCGGGACAGGGACTAGAGACCCAGTACTTC. Translating gives CSAPFPGQGLETQYF. V gene TRBV20-1 combines with J gene TRBJ2-5; 9 positions match TRBD1. The germline V gene encodes CDR1 DFQATT and CDR2 SNEGSKA (reference sequence). Unmatched junction bases numbered 11, after V lost 5 bases and J lost 4 bases. CDR3 length: 15 amino acids.

The table lists this clonotype with many counts. The CDR3 region has the DNA TGCAGTGCTAGATCCCCGGACTTAGTGGGGGAGCAGTACTTC. Its protein is CSARSPDLVGEQYF. The J gene is TRBJ2-7, the V gene TRBV20-1; D might be TRBD2 (5 bases). The germline V gene encodes CDR1 DFQATT and CDR2 SNEGSKA (reference sequence). Trimming took 2 bases from V and 7 from J, leaving 18 bases between them. This CDR3 spans 14 amino acids.

The V gene is TRBV6-2 or TRBV6-3, the J gene TRBJ2-5; D tentatively fits TRBD1 or TRBD2 (5 bases each). CDR3 length equals 14 residues. Looked up from germline, CDR1 is MNHEY and CDR2 is SVGEGT. Trimming took 2 bases from V and 3 from J, leaving 10 bases between them. CDR3 in DNA: TGTGCCAGCAGTTACCGGGACCCGAAAGAGACCCAGTACTTC. This translates into CASSYRDPKETQYF.

The rearrangement uses TRBV7-2 and TRBJ2-3; TRBD2 matches 8 bases. Germline values: CDR1 SGHTA, CDR2 FQGNSA. The CDR3 has 14 residues. With V trimmed by 9 bases and J by 7 bases, 12 bases remained unmatched. CDR3 nucleotides: TGTGCCAGTCTTTTTTTCGGGGGGGGAAATACGCAGTATTTT. It codes for CASLFFGGGNTQYF.

In its sample, this clonotype was seen a few times. A much larger clone sits a single nucleotide away, making a read error possible. The chain couples TRBV29-1 to TRBJ1-2, with D uncertain. Per the germline V gene, CDR1 is SQVTM and CDR2 is ANQGSEA. This CDR3 is built from 11 residues. The V end was cut by 1 base, the J end by 4 bases, with 4 bases between. The DNA for the CDR3 is TGCAGCGTTGAAGGGCGCTATGGCTACACCTTC. It yields the protein CSVEGRYGYTF.

This clonotype is a singleton in its sample. This chain joins TRBV28 and TRBJ2-7; 8 positions agree with TRBD1. Gene TRBJ2-5 matches the end of the DNA better, so the J call may be wrong. The CDR3 contains 13 residues. Germline CDR1 and CDR2: MDHEN and SYDVKM. CDR3 coding DNA: TGTGCCAGCAGTCCCGACAGGGGCAAGACCCAGTACTTC. It specifies CASSPDRGKTQYF.

V and J are TRBV5-1 and TRBJ1-1, with D maybe TRBD1 (5 bases). Trimming left V 1 base short and J 3 bases short, with 22 bases between. This CDR3 is built from 18 residues. Germline-derived CDR1 and CDR2 are SGHRS and YFSETQ. Here the CDR3 reads CASSLTGTPGLGDTEAFF. CDR3 DNA: TGCGCCAGCAGCTTGACTGGGACTCCGGGCCTGGGGGACACTGAAGCTTTCTTT.